The clone carrying this TCR beta chain was counted many times. The CDR3 regions of TCR beta were amplified from RNA transcripts. The HTBI primer set was used in a first-round RT-PCR of the TCR CDR3. TCRdb re-called the multiplex PCR reads through MiXCR, storing one row per CDR3 protein. The profile shows approximately 400,000 distinct CDR3 sequences, more than 15% of them singletons. PBMCs were collected from an approximately 10 ml volume of fresh peripheral blood. The data stem from a study of T cells in Graves' hyperthyroidism and ophthalmopathy. The sequenced sample consisted of blood. The TCR was taken from a woman younger than 30 with Graves' hyperthyroidism.

CDR3 region: CASSEMASLIPSYEQYF. The CDR3 DNA sequence: TGTGCCAGCAGTGAAATGGCTAGTCTCATACCCTCCTACGAGCAGTACTTC. The chain recombines TRBV6-1 with TRBJ2-7; D gene unclear. The length of the CDR3 is 17 residues. The germline gives CDR1 MNHNS, CDR2 SASEGT. With 2 bases removed from V and 0 bases from J, the gap between germline ends came to 17 bases.